This T cell receptor beta chain was found in a study of T cell responses to AZD1222 COVID-19 vaccine. Comment on this clone: Its target is unknown.

Study conclusions and caveats: Across the whole spike, CD4 TCRs peaked at regions 160-218 and 743-854. Targeting of unmutated variant regions was reportedly seen in nearly half of spike-specific TCRs. Females outnumbered males among donors, who were mostly white British; clonal diversity was possibly underestimated.

The CDR3 contains 14 residues. Germline V CDR1 and CDR2: SGHRS, YFSETQ. The V gene lost 4 bases and the J gene lost 4 bases, with 14 bases spanning the gap. The method was immunoSEQ multiplex PCR; TCRdb's version includes in-frame clones alone and lacks a portion of them. The table includes around 75,000 clones, about 91% detected once. Sequences were derived from peripheral blood, sampled 28 days after the second dose of the MenACWY control vaccine. This clonotype was obtained from an adult who received the MenACWY meningococcal vaccine as a control. The V and J genes are TRBV5-1 and TRBJ2-5; no reliable D call. The CDR3 DNA is TGCGCCAGCAGCGAGGCCCGGGTTTCAGAGACCCAGTACTTC. The encoded protein is CASSEARVSETQYF. The full variable domain, in which reference TRBV5-1 and TRBJ2-5 provide the parts outside the CDR3, is KAGVTQTPRYLIKTRGQQVTLSCSPISGHRSVSWYQQTPGQGLQFLFEYFSETQRNKGNFPGRFSGRQFSNSRSEMNVSTLELGDSALYLCASSEARVSETQYFGPGTRLLVL.